This T cell receptor beta chain was recorded in a study of OX40 agonist ivuxolimab in advanced cancers. Background on the study: The study reported partial responses in three patients: one hepatocellular carcinoma, two cutaneous melanoma. Study-wide findings and caveats: Clones of CD4+ and CD8+ blood T cells grew by week 6 at doses of 0.1 to 3.0 mg/kg.

Comments on this clone: Its target is not known.

Using immunoSEQ multiplex PCR, the repertoire was profiled, and TCRdb retains in-frame clones only, with some absent. The data show under 150,000 clones, with 85% to 90% seen just once and 0.5% to 0.7% held by the top ten. V gave up 4 bases and J gave up 2 bases, with 18 bases separating them. Per germline, CDR1 SGHTA and CDR2 FQGNSA. This CDR3 spans 16 amino acids. Any history of autoimmune disease or systemic immunosuppression disqualified patients. The chain links TRBV7-2 to TRBJ2-7, with a possible D match to TRBD1 (6 bases). Sequenced material: CD4+ or CD8+ T cells sorted from blood, taken in a trial of the OX40 agonist ivuxolimab. The clonotype was recovered from an adult with an advanced solid tumor such as melanoma, head and neck, liver or kidney cancer. This chain's CDR3 is CASSYRTEGWAYEQYF. CDR3 nucleotides: TGTGCCAGCAGCTACCGGACAGAAGGGTGGGCCTACGAGCAGTACTTC.